The clone carrying this T cell receptor (beta chain) was seen a few times. This sample was included in a study of response to subunit inactivated influenza vaccine. The CDR3 runs 13 residues. The V gene's germline CDR1 is MDHEN and CDR2 SYDVKM. V shed 10 bases, J shed 6 bases, and the junction held 4 bases outside the gene matches. TCRdb recomputed calls from the RT-PCR reads with MiXCR, one row per CDR3 protein. The table shows around 540,000 distinct CDR3 sequences, with roughly 12% occurring only once. The starting material was PBMCs from blood, obtained on the day of vaccination. The clonotype was recovered from a man aged 45 to 65 who received an inactivated influenza vaccine. The rearrangement joins TRBV28 to TRBJ2-2; 11 bases line up with TRBD2. The CDR3 DNA follows: TGTGCCACCGGACTAGCGGGTCCCGGGGAGCTGTTTTTT. Translation gives CATGLAGPGELFF.